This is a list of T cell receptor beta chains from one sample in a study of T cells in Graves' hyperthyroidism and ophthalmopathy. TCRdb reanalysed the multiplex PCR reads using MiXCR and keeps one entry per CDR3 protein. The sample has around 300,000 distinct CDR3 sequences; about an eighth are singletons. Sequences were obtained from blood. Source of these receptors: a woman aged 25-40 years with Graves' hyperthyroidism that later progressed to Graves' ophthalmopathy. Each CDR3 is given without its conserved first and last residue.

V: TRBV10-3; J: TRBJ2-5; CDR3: AISRSILAGNGGETQY
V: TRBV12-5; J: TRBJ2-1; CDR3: ASGLSGGSQLHNEQF
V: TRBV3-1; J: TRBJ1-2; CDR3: ASSTRGRTWGYT
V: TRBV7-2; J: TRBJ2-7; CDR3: ASSSTATVEQY
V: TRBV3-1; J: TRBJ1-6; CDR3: ASSHWGQGGNSPLH
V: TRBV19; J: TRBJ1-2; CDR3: ASGEPVGGYT
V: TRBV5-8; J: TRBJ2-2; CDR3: ASSGLAGGTGELF
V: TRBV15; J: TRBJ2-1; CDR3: ATSRDRGSGLNEQF
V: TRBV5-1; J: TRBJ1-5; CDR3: ASSLGDRGPNQPQH
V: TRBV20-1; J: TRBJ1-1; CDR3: SVPGQAGTEAF
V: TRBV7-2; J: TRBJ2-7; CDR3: ASSRDGGYEQY
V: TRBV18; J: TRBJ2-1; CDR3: ASSPAETAGNEQF
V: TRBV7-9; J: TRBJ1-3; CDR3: ASSYTDGGSGNTVY
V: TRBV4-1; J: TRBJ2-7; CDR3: ASSQGTGTYEQY
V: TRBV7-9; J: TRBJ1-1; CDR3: ASSTSRGAYAGTEAF
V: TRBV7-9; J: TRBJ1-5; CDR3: ASSLILGATDRDDQPQH
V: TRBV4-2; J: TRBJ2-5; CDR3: ASSQDPQGLSQETQY
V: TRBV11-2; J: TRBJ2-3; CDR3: ASSWSGQGGLGLSTDTQY
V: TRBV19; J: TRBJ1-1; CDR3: ASSIYGDGHTEAF
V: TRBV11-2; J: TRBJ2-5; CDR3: ASSLRRGQQETQY
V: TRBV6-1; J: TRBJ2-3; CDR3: ASKLTAGGTDTQY
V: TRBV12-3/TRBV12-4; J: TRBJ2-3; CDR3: ASSPELNTQY
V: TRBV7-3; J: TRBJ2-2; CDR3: ASSQDYHTGELF
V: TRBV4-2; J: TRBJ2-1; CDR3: ASSQDWTGGREQF
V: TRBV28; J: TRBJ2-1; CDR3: ASRTEGAASYNEQF
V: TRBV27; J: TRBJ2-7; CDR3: ASSLYPPEGPYEQY
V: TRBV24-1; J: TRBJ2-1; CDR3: ATSDLLPETGHNEQF
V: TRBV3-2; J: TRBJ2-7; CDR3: ASSQDPHYEQY
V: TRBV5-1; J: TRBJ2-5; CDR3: ASSETGGTQY
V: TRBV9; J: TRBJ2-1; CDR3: ASSLGTSRTDEQF
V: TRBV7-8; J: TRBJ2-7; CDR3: ASSLSRGLLYEQY
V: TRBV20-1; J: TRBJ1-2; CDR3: SASSGGGYT
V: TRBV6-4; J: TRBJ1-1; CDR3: ASSVRGDTEAF
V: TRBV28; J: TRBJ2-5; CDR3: ASSQLTGKDTQY
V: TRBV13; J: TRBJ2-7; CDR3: ASSYRGEQY
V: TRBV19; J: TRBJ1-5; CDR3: ASSRGQIIASNQPQH
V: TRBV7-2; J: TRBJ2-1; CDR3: ASSPDSGSSYNEQF
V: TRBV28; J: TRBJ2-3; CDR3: ASSRIRRDTQY
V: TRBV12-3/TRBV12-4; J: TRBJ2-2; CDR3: ASSSIPWVAGRINENTGELF
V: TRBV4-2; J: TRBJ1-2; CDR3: ASSQDLSQNGYT
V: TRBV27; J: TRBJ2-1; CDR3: ATSQVGGYNEQF
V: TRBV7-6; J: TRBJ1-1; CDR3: ASSQGQNTEAF
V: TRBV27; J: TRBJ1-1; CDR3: ACSLNRMNTEAF